The clone carrying this T cell receptor beta chain has ten or more counts. The antigen is undetermined. A read error may account for a junction end that differs from germline. The authors ran a second PCR of about 6 to 12 cycles using a sample-barcoded 5' primer and a J-beta primer mix. TCRdb reprocessed the 5' RACE reads via MiXCR and lists one record per CDR3 protein. The sample contains approximately 810,000 distinct CDR3 sequences, 25% to 30% of which appear only once. Germline values: CDR1 SGHRS, CDR2 YFSETQ. CDR3 length: 14 amino acids. These data originate in a study of blood T cells in healthy people across ages. Study results and caveats: With naive T cell percentage, TCR beta diversity showed a strong correlation.

The rearrangement links TRBV5-1 to TRBJ2-1; 10 positions agree with TRBD2. This TCR was recovered from a woman older than 75 in good health. Sequenced sample: blood. This CDR3 is CASSLTSGANEQFF. CDR3 bases: TGTGCCAGCAGCTTAACTAGCGGGGCAAATGAGCAGTTCTTC.